These 10 T cell receptor beta chains were sequenced from one sample in a study of blood T cell repertoires in COVID-19. The protocol was immunoSEQ multiplex PCR, while the TCRdb copy is restricted to in-frame clones and leaves out a portion. Altogether around 280,000 clones are present, roughly 80% being singletons, with the ten largest covering 4.1%. The sequenced sample was peripheral blood. All receptors derive from a woman between 45 and 65 years old with active or convalescent COVID-19.

This chain uses TRBV2 with TRBJ2-5; 8 nucleotides match TRBD2. V lost 4 bases to trimming and J lost 6 bases; unmatched junction nucleotides: 10. The CDR3 covers 15 residues. Germline CDR1 is SNHLY and CDR2 is FYNNEI. CDR3 sequence: CASSGEATSVQTQYF. The CDR3 DNA reads TGTGCCAGCAGTGGGGAGGCGACTAGCGTGCAGACCCAGTACTTC.

The chain couples TRBV1 to TRBJ2-2; TRBD1, the D gene given by the table, was not confirmed from the DNA. TRBV1 is designated a pseudogene. The CDR3 extends over 17 amino acids. The DNA for the CDR3 is TGCACCAGCAGCCAGGGAGACAGGGGTTACCTCACCGGGGAGCTGTTTTTT. It encodes CTSSQGDRGYLTGELFF.

This clone was seen only once. V and J are TRBV25-1 and TRBJ1-1; D gene uncertain. The CDR3 spans 13 residues. In germline, CDR1 is MGHDK, CDR2 SYGVNS. V lost 4 bases, J lost 6 bases, and 12 bases lay in between. The DNA of the CDR3 is TGTGCCAGCAGTGCCCCTGTCGGGGCTGAAGCTTTCTTT. It is translated as CASSAPVGAEAFF.

The chain is built from TRBV10-1 and TRBJ2-7, with 7 bases fitting TRBD2. From germline, CDR1 is WNHNN and CDR2 SYGVQD (reference sequence). With V trimmed by 2 bases and J by 0 bases, 10 bases remained unmatched. This CDR3 spans 17 amino acids. CDR3 in DNA: TGCGCCAGCAGTGAGGGGACTAACCAACGCCTCTCCTACGAGCAGTACTTC. It codes for CASSEGTNQRLSYEQYF.

This clone has only a few counts. The chain carries TRBV7-9 and TRBJ1-2; tentatively, D is TRBD1 (6 bases). The CDR3 extends over 13 amino acids. CDR1 is SEHNR, CDR2 FQNEAQ, per germline (reference sequence). V gave up 1 base and J gave up 8 bases, with 11 bases separating them. The DNA of the CDR3 is TGTGCCAGCAGCTTAGGTACAGGGCGCGGCTACACCTTC. As protein: CASSLGTGRGYTF.

V and J are TRBV19 and TRBJ1-1; TRBD1 is a possible D gene (5 bases). The CDR3 length is 15 residues. The V gene lost 0 bases and the J gene lost 5 bases, with 13 bases spanning the gap. Germline CDR1 and CDR2: LNHDA and SQIVND (reference sequence). The CDR3 is CASSIELRGYTEAFF. CDR3 DNA: TGTGCCAGTAGTATAGAGCTCCGGGGGTATACTGAAGCTTTCTTT.

This clone was found once. The chain uses TRBV19 and TRBJ2-1; a possible D gene is TRBD2 (7 bases). V was shortened by 8 bases and J by 0 bases, with 20 bases between the two germline ends. There are 17 residues in the CDR3. Germline V gives CDR1 LNHDA, CDR2 SQIVND (reference sequence). CDR3 in amino acids: CASHRGGGFSSYNEQFF. CDR3 DNA sequence: TGTGCCAGTCATAGGGGGGGCGGATTTAGCTCCTACAATGAGCAGTTCTTC.

V is TRBV4-1 and J is TRBJ1-1; D perhaps matches TRBD1 (5 bases). In germline, CDR1 is MGHRA, CDR2 YSYEKL. Trimming took off 3 bases at V and 2 bases at J, with 16 bases between the two ends. The CDR3 is 16 residues long. CDR3 in amino acids: CASSQPREGSNTEAFF. Written as DNA, the CDR3 is TGCGCCAGCAGCCAGCCGAGGGAGGGGAGTAACACTGAAGCTTTCTTT.

The chain links TRBV30 to TRBJ1-4; D gene uncertain. Germline V gene sequence: CDR1 GTSNPN, CDR2 SVGIG (reference sequence). The length of the CDR3 is 14 residues. The V and J ends lost 0 bases and 6 bases respectively, with 11 bases between them. The CDR3 bases are TGTGCCTGGAGTGTCCCGGGAGCCCATGAAAAACTGTTTTTT. Amino acid sequence: CAWSVPGAHEKLFF.

This clone was picked up one time. The V call is TRBV5-5, the J call TRBJ1-6, with 8 positions matching TRBD1. V lost 4 bases and J lost 4; bases outside the gene matches: 13. Germline V gene data show CDR1 as SGHKS and CDR2 as YYEKEE (reference sequence). This CDR3 region has 18 residues. Here the CDR3 reads CASSPDRVRGFYNSPLHF. The CDR3 DNA is TGTGCCAGCAGCCCGGACAGGGTTCGAGGTTTTTATAATTCACCCCTCCACTTT.